This T cell receptor (beta chain) was recovered during a study of blood T cell repertoires in COVID-19. Background on the study: There were acute and convalescent COVID-19 samples, and they came from the United States, Italy and Spain. PBMCs, B-cell-depleted T cells, or T cells were the source of the cDNA or gDNA that made up the material.

Authors' data handling: The authors estimated nucleated cell counts from reference gene primer amplification. The method was immunoSEQ multiplex PCR; TCRdb's version includes in-frame clones alone and lacks a portion of them. That table is the source of V, J and clone size, and D and trimming were worked out from the DNA. The sample records roughly 230,000 clones, over 75% being singletons. This clone was picked up a small number of times. The CDR3 loop spans 13 amino acids. CDR1 and CDR2 (germline): SGHDT, YYEEEE. The ends lost 3 bases at V and 4 bases at J; junction bases unmatched: 4. The chain couples TRBV5-6 to TRBJ2-7; 7 bases agree with TRBD1. Sequencing was performed on peripheral blood. The TCR was taken from an elderly woman with acute or convalescent COVID-19. DNA of the CDR3: TGTGCCAGCAGCTCGACAGGGCGGTACGAGCAGTACTTC. Translation: CASSSTGRYEQYF. Looking up the rest from reference TRBV5-6 and TRBJ2-7 gives the full variable domain: DAGVTQSPTHLIKTRGQQVTLRCSPKSGHDTVSWYQQALGQGPQFIFQYYEEEERQRGNFPDRFSGHQFPNYSSELNVNALLLGDSALYLCASSSTGRYEQYFGPGTRLTVT.